These T cell receptor beta chains were read from a single sample in a study of T cell changes during pregnancy in multiple sclerosis. Libraries were prepared by immunoSEQ multiplex PCR; TCRdb keeps only in-frame clonotypes and omits some of them. The table lists roughly 48,000 clones, 85% to 95% of them singletons. The specimen was CD4+ T cells from peripheral blood mononuclear cells, collected in the second trimester of pregnancy. These receptors all stem from a female donor in good health, enrolled as a control in a pregnancy study. The CDR3 runs from the conserved cysteine through the conserved F or W. The D gene is left open where the match is weak. Some rows mark clone size as missing; the rest say once, few, many or name a class of expanded clone.

V gene	clone size	J gene	D gene	CDR3 protein	CDR3 DNA
TRBV5-1	once	TRBJ2-7	-	CASSLRGIYEQYF	TGCGCCAGCAGCTTGCGGGGAATCTACGAGCAGTACTTC
TRBV6-5	-	TRBJ1-6	-	CASSYQAGWNSPLHF	TGTGCCAGCAGTTACCAGGCAGGGTGGAATTCACCCCTCCACTTT
TRBV5-4	-	TRBJ2-5	TRBD2	CASSLRAGGYQETQYF	TGTGCCAGCAGCTTAAGAGCGGGGGGGTACCAAGAGACCCAGTACTTC
TRBV28	-	TRBJ1-2	-	CASREGDYGYTF	TGTGCCAGCAGGGAGGGCGACTATGGCTACACCTTC
TRBV5-4	-	TRBJ2-7	TRBD1	CASSFRGQGHYEQYF	TGTGCCAGCAGCTTCCGGGGACAGGGACACTACGAGCAGTACTTC
TRBV28	-	TRBJ2-2	-	CASTPFRGGSGELFF	TGTGCCAGCACCCCATTTAGGGGGGGCTCCGGGGAGCTGTTTTTT
TRBV10-3	-	TRBJ2-3	TRBD1	CALRRGPGTDTQYF	TGTGCCCTTAGAAGGGGGCCAGGCACAGATACGCAGTATTTT
TRBV18	-	TRBJ2-1	-	CASSPPSSSSYNEQFF	TGTGCCAGCTCACCACCCAGTAGCAGCTCCTACAATGAGCAGTTCTTC
TRBV5-5	-	TRBJ2-3	TRBD1	CASSHPPGQGFVRQYF	TGTGCCAGCAGCCATCCTCCGGGACAGGGGTTCGTAAGGCAGTATTTT
TRBV7-8	-	TRBJ2-6	-	CASSLGRRVGTVRSGANVLTF	TGTGCCAGCAGCTTAGGGCGGAGGGTAGGGACAGTACGCTCCGGGGCCAACGTCCTGACTTTC
TRBV7-9	-	TRBJ2-3	-	CASSLGVSGDTQYF	TGTGCCAGCAGCTTAGGGGTTAGCGGAGATACGCAGTATTTT
TRBV6-5	-	TRBJ2-7	TRBD2	CASSYSASGSYEQYF	TGTGCCAGCAGTTACTCGGCTAGCGGGAGCTACGAGCAGTACTTC
TRBV4-2	-	TRBJ2-1	-	CASSQTTAGLAYNEQFF	TGTGCCAGCAGCCAAACGACCGCGGGGCTAGCCTACAATGAGCAGTTCTTC
TRBV15	-	TRBJ1-1	TRBD1	CATSRDRVGTEAFF	TGTGCCACCAGCAGGGACAGGGTCGGGACTGAAGCTTTCTTT
TRBV7-9	few	TRBJ1-5	-	CASSLGAGEDNQPQHF	TGTGCCAGCAGCTTAGGGGCAGGGGAAGACAATCAGCCCCAGCATTTT
TRBV29-1	-	TRBJ1-1	TRBD1	CSVGLTGDTEAFF	TGCAGCGTTGGCCTCACAGGGGACACTGAAGCTTTCTTT
TRBV6-6	-	TRBJ2-7	-	CASSYSSAGTYEQYF	TGTGCCAGCAGTTACTCGTCGGCAGGGACCTACGAGCAGTACTTC
TRBV5-1	-	TRBJ2-7	-	CASSLAGAVGRGEQYF	TGCGCCAGCAGCTTGGCAGGCGCGGTGGGTCGGGGCGAGCAGTACTTC
TRBV5-1	-	TRBJ2-5	-	CASSLGGVQETQYF	TGCGCCAGCAGCTTGGGGGGGGTCCAAGAGACCCAGTACTTC
TRBV7-9	once	TRBJ2-3	TRBD2	CASSLAGGADTQYF	TGTGCCAGCAGCTTAGCGGGGGGGGCAGATACGCAGTATTTT
TRBV20-1	once	TRBJ1-2	-	CSASGVYGYTF	TGCAGTGCTAGTGGAGTCTATGGCTACACCTTC
TRBV27	-	TRBJ2-7	-	CASNDSPTEPYEQYF	TGTGCCAGCAACGATTCTCCGACGGAGCCCTACGAGCAGTACTTC
TRBV11-2	-	TRBJ1-6	-	CASSPPRQGNTSPLHF	TGTGCCAGCAGCCCCCCCCGCCAGGGGAATACTTCACCCCTCCACTTT
TRBV9	-	TRBJ1-2	-	CASSLTGANYGYTF	TGTGCCAGCAGCCTGACAGGAGCTAACTATGGCTACACCTTC
TRBV6-6	-	TRBJ1-1	TRBD1	CASSSRTGGAEAFF	TGTGCCAGCAGTTCCCGGACAGGAGGGGCTGAAGCTTTCTTT
TRBV19	-	TRBJ2-3	-	CASSIGPPKTGTQYF	TGTGCCAGTAGTATCGGCCCCCCAAAAACGGGTACGCAGTATTTT
TRBV4-3	-	TRBJ1-2	-	CASSQDTVEANYGYTF	TGCGCCAGCAGCCAAGATACGGTAGAGGCTAACTATGGCTACACCTTC
TRBV15	few	TRBJ2-7	TRBD2	CATSRAGRERYEQYF	TGTGCCACCAGCAGAGCGGGGCGGGAGAGGTACGAGCAGTACTTC
TRBV7-2	-	TRBJ1-4	-	CASSSDPRGKLFF	TGTGCCAGCAGCTCCGACCCCCGAGGAAAACTGTTTTTT
TRBV9	-	TRBJ2-2	-	CASSVGGRVNTGELFF	TGTGCCAGCAGCGTAGGTGGCAGGGTGAACACCGGGGAGCTGTTTTTT
TRBV7-9	once	TRBJ2-3	-	CASSPQGRGTDTQYF	TGTGCCAGCAGCCCGCAGGGGAGGGGCACAGATACGCAGTATTTT
TRBV18	-	TRBJ2-1	TRBD2	CASSDGTSGSNEQFF	TGTGCCAGCTCAGATGGGACTAGCGGTAGCAATGAGCAGTTCTTC
TRBV2	-	TRBJ2-2	-	CASGPRSNTGELFF	TGTGCCAGCGGGCCCCGATCGAACACCGGGGAGCTGTTTTTT
TRBV5-4	-	TRBJ2-1	-	CASSLEAYPLGINEQFF	TGTGCCAGCAGCTTGGAAGCCTACCCTCTGGGCATCAATGAGCAGTTCTTC
TRBV14	-	TRBJ2-5	-	CASSQVAKETQYF	TGTGCCAGCAGCCAAGTCGCGAAAGAGACCCAGTACTTC
TRBV2	-	TRBJ1-1	-	CASNMLGSWITEAFF	TGTGCCAGCAACATGCTAGGTAGTTGGATCACTGAAGCTTTCTTT
TRBV2	-	TRBJ1-1	-	CASTLGMNTEAFF	TGTGCCAGCACCCTAGGAATGAACACTGAAGCTTTCTTT
TRBV15	-	TRBJ1-1	-	CATKFGELNTEAFF	TGTGCCACCAAGTTCGGGGAACTGAACACTGAAGCTTTCTTT
TRBV5-5	-	TRBJ1-2	TRBD1	CASSSAGTGGYGYTF	TGTGCCAGCAGTTCTGCCGGGACAGGGGGCTATGGCTACACCTTC
TRBV29-1	-	TRBJ2-1	TRBD1	CSVSQGINNEQFF	TGCAGCGTGTCACAGGGGATTAACAATGAGCAGTTCTTC
TRBV30	-	TRBJ2-2	-	CAWSEYKNTGELFF	TGTGCCTGGAGTGAGTACAAGAACACCGGGGAGCTGTTTTTT
TRBV5-1	-	TRBJ1-1	-	CASSWEMNTEAFF	TGCGCCAGCAGCTGGGAGATGAACACTGAAGCTTTCTTT
TRBV30	-	TRBJ2-5	TRBD1	CAWSVPAALGQGLQTQYF	TGTGCCTGGAGTGTACCCGCGGCGTTAGGACAGGGGTTGCAGACCCAGTACTTC
TRBV2	-	TRBJ2-7	TRBD1	CASSNRGSGFSYEQYF	TGTGCCAGCAGTAACAGGGGGTCAGGTTTCTCCTACGAGCAGTACTTC
TRBV2	-	TRBJ2-3	TRBD2	CASRGLRTSVSSTSTDTQYF	TGTGCCAGCAGGGGACTAAGGACTAGCGTGAGTTCTACTAGCACAGATACGCAGTATTTT
TRBV10-2	-	TRBJ2-5	TRBD1	CASSHGRGWETQYF	TGCGCCAGCTCCCACGGCAGGGGGTGGGAGACCCAGTACTTC
TRBV28	once	TRBJ2-5	-	CASSSPSLETQYF	TGTGCCAGCAGTTCGCCCAGTCTGGAGACCCAGTACTTC
TRBV28	-	TRBJ2-7	TRBD1	CASEGTDNYEQYF	TGTGCCAGCGAGGGGACAGACAACTACGAGCAGTACTTC
TRBV2	-	TRBJ2-5	TRBD1	CASKTGGTTQYF	TGTGCCAGCAAGACAGGGGGCACGACCCAGTACTTC
TRBV7-8	-	TRBJ1-5	TRBD1	CASSFSVYRGTGQPQHF	TGTGCCAGCAGCTTTAGCGTATACAGGGGAACTGGCCAGCCCCAGCATTTT
TRBV28	-	TRBJ1-4	-	CASSFSGYEKLFF	TGTGCCAGCAGTTTTTCGGGGTATGAAAAACTGTTTTTT
TRBV6-1	-	TRBJ1-1	TRBD1	CASKLDRVGLTFF	TGTGCCAGCAAATTGGACAGGGTCGGTTTAACTTTCTTT
TRBV28	-	TRBJ1-2	-	CASSLYGGTNYGYTF	TGTGCCAGCAGTTTATACGGAGGGACCAACTATGGCTACACCTTC
TRBV6-4	-	TRBJ2-3	-	CASSAGGGTGGTDTQYF	TGTGCCAGCAGTGCTGGCGGGGGCACTGGAGGCACAGATACGCAGTATTTT
TRBV7-9	-	TRBJ1-2	TRBD1	CASSPGQGYGYTF	TGTGCCAGCTCCCCGGGACAGGGCTATGGCTACACCTTC
TRBV1	-	TRBJ2-3	-	CTSSQGLAGAPDTQYF	TGCACCAGCAGCCAGGGACTAGCGGGAGCCCCAGATACGCAGTATTTT
TRBV28	-	TRBJ2-1	TRBD1	CASRTIRGLQGYNEQFF	TGTGCCAGCAGAACGATCAGGGGGCTACAGGGCTACAATGAGCAGTTCTTC